The 23 T cell receptor beta chains below were found in one sample sequenced in a study of STAT3 mutations in large granular lymphocyte leukemia. Study-wide findings and caveats: At least one immunodominant TCR beta clonotype appeared in every T-cell large granular lymphocyte leukemia patient.

Using immunoSEQ multiplex PCR, the repertoire was profiled, and TCRdb retains in-frame clones only, with some absent. The sample carries fewer than 3,000 clones, around 69% recorded once. Their antigens remain unidentified. Sequencing was done on a sample of peripheral blood mononuclear cells. These receptors were collected from a man in his 60s with T-cell large granular lymphocyte leukemia. Some clones in this sample may be carry-over from other donors' samples.

As concerns this clone: Other nucleotide sequences from this sample produce the same CDR3. The rearrangement links TRBV5-1 to TRBJ1-5; D gene ambiguous. This CDR3 is built from 13 residues. Deletions cut 0 bases from V and 5 bases from J, with 6 bases between. Germline CDR1 SGHRS, CDR2 YFSETQ. CDR3 nucleotides: TGCGCCAGCAGCTTGGCCGGTGATCAGCCCCAGCATTTT. Amino acids: CASSLAGDQPQHF.

V and J are TRBV4-3 and TRBJ1-1; unclear D gene. CDR1 and CDR2 from the germline V gene are LGHNA and YSLEER. Trimming took off 5 bases at V and 2 bases at J, with 3 bases between the two ends. CDR3 length: 11 amino acids. Here the CDR3 reads CASSGNTEAFF. Here the CDR3 DNA reads TGCGCCAGCAGCGGTAACACTGAAGCTTTCTTT.

This clone showed up just once. The rearrangement joins TRBV5-6 to TRBJ2-3; 8 bases are a match to TRBD2. CDR1 and CDR2 from the germline V gene are SGHDT and YYEEEE. Trimming removed 6 bases from V and 4 bases from J; junction bases left unmatched: 7. The CDR3 is made up of 14 amino acids. The CDR3 region is CASTMRGAADTQYF. The CDR3 nucleotides read TGTGCCAGCACCATGCGGGGGGCCGCAGATACGCAGTATTTT. The full variable domain, in which reference TRBV5-6 and TRBJ2-3 provide the parts outside the CDR3, is DAGVTQSPTHLIKTRGQQVTLRCSPKSGHDTVSWYQQALGQGPQFIFQYYEEEERQRGNFPDRFSGHQFPNYSSELNVNALLLGDSALYLCASTMRGAADTQYFGPGTRLTVL.

This clone was detected a few times. The chain carries TRBV5-4 and TRBJ1-6, with a possible D match to TRBD1 (6 bases). The CDR3 has 17 amino acids. The germline V and J ends were trimmed by 5 bases and 7 bases, with 22 bases remaining between them. Germline assignment: CDR1 SGHNT and CDR2 YYREEE (reference sequence). DNA of the CDR3: TGTGCCAGCAGGCCCGCCGGGGGGGCAGGGACGAATTCACCCCTCCACTTT. It codes for CASRPAGGAGTNSPLHF.

The V and J genes are TRBV25-1 and TRBJ1-2, with D tentatively TRBD1 (5 bases). The V gene's germline CDR1 is MGHDK and CDR2 SYGVNS. The CDR3 totals 17 residues. V was pared by 3 bases and J by 10 bases, with 27 bases between. CDR3 DNA sequence: TGTGCCAGCAGTGAGATAAAAGGAGGGCAGGGCATTTTTGCCTACACCTTC. This sequence encodes CASSEIKGGQGIFAYTF.

The rearrangement uses TRBV5-4 and TRBJ2-6, with D unresolved. Between the trimmed V and J ends, which lost 4 bases and 1 base, there was a span of 9 bases. Per germline, CDR1 SGHNT and CDR2 YYREEE (reference sequence). CDR3 length: 15 residues. CDR3 in amino acids: CASSPRESGANVLTF. CDR3 coding DNA: TGTGCCAGCAGCCCAAGGGAATCTGGGGCCAACGTCCTGACTTTC.

CDR3 in DNA: TGCGCCAGCAGCCCGCAGGGCGCCACCATGAACACTGAAGCTTTCTTT. Translated: CASSPQGATMNTEAFF. The rearrangement links TRBV5-1 to TRBJ1-1; a possible D gene is TRBD1 (5 bases). CDR3 length equals 16 residues. The V end was cut by 4 bases, the J end by 0 bases, with 16 bases between. CDR1 SGHRS and CDR2 YFSETQ come from the germline V gene.

The CDR3 coding sequence is TGCGCCAGCAGCTTGTCTGTCTACGAGCAGTACTTC. Protein sequence: CASSLSVYEQYF. This chain links TRBV5-1 with TRBJ2-7, with D uncertain. The CDR3 is 12 residues long. With 1 base removed from V and 3 bases from J, the gap between germline ends came to 5 bases. Germline V gives CDR1 SGHRS, CDR2 YFSETQ.

The chain couples TRBV2 to TRBJ1-2; no clear D. Trimming stripped 5 bases from V and 1 base from J, with 11 bases between. This CDR3 is built from 14 residues. CDR1 is SNHLY and CDR2 is FYNNEI in the germline V gene. In DNA, the CDR3 is TGTGCCAGCAGTCCATATACAGATAACTATGGCTACACCTTC. This sequence encodes CASSPYTDNYGYTF.

This sequence joins TRBV7-9 and TRBJ2-7; D is unclear. Germline loops: CDR1 SEHNR, CDR2 FQNEAQ (reference sequence). V dropped 1 base and J dropped 5 bases, with 9 bases sitting between them. The CDR3 is made up of 13 amino acids. CDR3 sequence reads: CASSLVQYHEQYV. CDR3 DNA: TGTGCCAGCAGCTTAGTCCAGTACCACGAGCAGTACGTC.

The V and J genes are TRBV25-1 and TRBJ1-4, with 9 nucleotides matching TRBD1. The CDR3 totals 13 residues. Germline V gene sequence: CDR1 MGHDK, CDR2 SYGVNS. V was pared by 8 bases and J by 8 bases, with 6 bases of the junction left unmatched. CDR3 in amino acids: CASRTGAGEKLFF. As DNA, the CDR3 is TGTGCCAGCCGGACAGGGGCTGGGGAAAAACTGTTTTTT.

The chain uses TRBV5-1 and TRBJ1-2; 7 bases map to TRBD1. The CDR3 totals 14 residues. V lost 4 bases to trimming and J lost 7 bases; unmatched junction nucleotides: 10. Germline V gene data show CDR1 as SGHRS and CDR2 as YFSETQ. The CDR3 DNA sequence: TGCGCCAGCAGCACCTCGACAGGGTCAGTTGGCTACACCTTC. This codes for CASSTSTGSVGYTF.

This rearrangement joins TRBV10-2 to TRBJ1-2; D is undetermined. The germline gives CDR1 WSHSY, CDR2 SAAADI. Between the trimmed V and J ends, which lost 6 bases and 5 bases, there was a span of 10 bases. This CDR3 is built from 12 residues. Here the CDR3 reads CASRRDEYGYTF. CDR3 sequence (DNA): TGCGCCAGCAGGAGGGATGAATATGGCTACACCTTC.

V and J are TRBV30 and TRBJ2-7; 11 bases map to TRBD1. This CDR3 spans 16 amino acids. Per germline, CDR1 GTSNPN and CDR2 SVGIG (reference sequence). V dropped 4 bases and J dropped 7; count of bases not matched to a gene: 15. The CDR3 nucleotides read TGTGCCTGGACTCCCAAGGGGGGACAGGGGGTTTCAGAGCAGTACTTC. Translated: CAWTPKGGQGVSEQYF.

The J gene is TRBJ1-2, the V gene TRBV5-1; D is uncertain. Germline-derived CDR1 and CDR2 are SGHRS and YFSETQ. This CDR3 has 12 amino acids. With 0 bases removed from V and 1 base from J, the gap between germline ends came to 1 base. CDR3 bases: TGCGCCAGCAGCTTGGATAACTATGGCTACACCTTC. Its protein product is CASSLDNYGYTF.

This chain uses TRBV29-1 with TRBJ1-6; D remains ambiguous. Trimming removed 6 bases from V and 7 bases from J, with 13 bases in between. This CDR3 has 13 amino acids. Germline CDR1 reads SQVTM; CDR2 reads ANQGSEA. In DNA form, the CDR3 reads TGCAGCGTCGAGACCGTGGTCAATTCACCCCTCCACTTT. Residues: CSVETVVNSPLHF. The entire variable domain, with the rest obtained from reference TRBV29-1 and TRBJ1-6, is as follows: SAVISQKPSRDICQRGTSLTIQCQVDSQVTMMFWYRQQPGQSLTLIATANQGSEATYESGFVIDKFPISRPNLTFSTLTVSNMSPEDSSIYLCSVETVVNSPLHFGNGTRLTVT.

This clone occurred a few times. V gene TRBV5-4 combines with J gene TRBJ2-7; D not certain. Per the germline V gene, CDR1 is SGHNT and CDR2 is YYREEE (reference sequence). The V and J ends lost 2 bases and 6 bases respectively, with 6 bases between them. CDR3 size: 11 residues. CDR3 sequence (DNA): TGTGCCAGCAGCTTCGGTGGCGAGCAGTACGTC. Its translation: CASSFGGEQYV.

The V call is TRBV23-1, the J call TRBJ1-2; possibly TRBD1 for D (5 bases). TRBV23-1 is given ORF status, its function remaining uncertain. V was shortened by 10 bases and J by 4 bases, with 19 bases between the two germline ends. The CDR3 is 14 amino acids. CDR3 sequence (DNA): TGCGCCACCTACCTGAGGGGCGCGGGCTATGGCTACACCTTC. As protein: CATYLRGAGYGYTF.

This clone came up once. This chain connects TRBV20-1 to TRBJ2-5; D not resolved. The CDR3 contains 11 residues. The V and J ends lost 7 bases and 3 bases respectively, with 9 bases between them. Germline assignment: CDR1 DFQATT and CDR2 SNEGSKA (reference sequence). CDR3 DNA: TGCAGTGTAAGGACGGAAGAGACCCAGTACTTC. Encoded protein: CSVRTEETQYF.

The CDR3 DNA sequence: TGCAGTTGGGGGGGCATTGCAGATACGCAGTATTTT. Its translation is CSWGGIADTQYF. This chain uses TRBV29-1 with TRBJ2-3; perhaps TRBD2 as D (7 bases). The CDR3 is made up of 12 amino acids. In germline, CDR1 is SQVTM, CDR2 ANQGSEA.

This chain connects TRBV5-1 to TRBJ2-5; D uncertain. Germline V gene data show CDR1 as SGHRS and CDR2 as YFSETQ. The length of the CDR3 is 13 residues. Between the trimmed V and J ends, which lost 3 bases and 7 bases, there was a span of 13 bases. Here the CDR3 reads CASSSDSIGTQYF. The CDR3 DNA is TGCGCCAGCAGCTCCGACTCTATTGGGACCCAGTACTTC.

The genes are TRBV6-5 and TRBJ1-1, with TRBD1 matching over 7 bases. The CDR3 sequence is 14 residues long. Losses at the gene ends were 5 bases for V and 0 bases for J; bases not matched to a gene: 3. CDR1 is MNHEY, CDR2 SVGAGI, per germline. The CDR3 nucleotides are TGTGCCAGCAGTCTTGACAGGGTGAACACTGAAGCTTTCTTT. It translates to CASSLDRVNTEAFF.

By frequency in the sample, this clone is medium-sized (0.01 to 0.1%). This chain connects TRBV6-5 to TRBJ1-6, with D uncertain. The CDR3 has 15 amino acids. The V end lost 2 bases, the J end lost 8 bases, and 13 bases lay between the germline ends. Germline V gene data show CDR1 as MNHEY and CDR2 as SVGAGI. CDR3 coding DNA: TGTGCCAGCAGTTACCTCAGGTCGCGGTATTCACCCCTCCACTTT. Its protein is CASSYLRSRYSPLHF.